The 16 T cell receptor beta chains listed next were all sequenced from one sample in a study of naive and memory T cell subsets. Broader study findings: A few larger clonotypes appeared in naive repertoires, especially CD8, possibly memory cells re-expressing CD45RA.

An equimolar mix of two oligonucleotides served as the beta constant-region primer for TRBC1 and TRBC2. Four rounds of PCR amplified the ligated cDNA using nested alpha and beta constant-region primers plus SP2. TCRdb reprocessed the UMI-ligation and nested PCR reads with MiXCR, giving one entry per CDR3 protein. The sample has approximately 90,000 distinct CDR3 sequences, approximately 10% seen once. Their antigen targets remain unknown. The material sequenced was naive CD4+ T cells from blood. These receptors came from a human donor in good health.

This clonotype showed up many times. This chain links TRBV14 with TRBJ2-7; D is possibly TRBD1 (7 bases). The V end lost 2 bases, the J end lost 6 bases, and 14 bases lay between the germline ends. Per germline, CDR1 SGHDN and CDR2 FVKESK. The CDR3 covers 14 residues. CDR3 coding DNA: TGTGCCAGCAGCCAATGGACAGGAGGGGGCGAGCAGTACTTC. It yields the protein CASSQWTGGGEQYF. The full variable domain, with the rest looked up from reference TRBV14 and TRBJ2-7, is EAGVTQFPSHSVIEKGQTVTLRCDPISGHDNLYWYRRVMGKEIKFLLHFVKESKQDESGMPNNRFLAERTGGTYSTLKVQPAELEDSGVYFCASSQWTGGGEQYFGPGTRLTVT.

This clonotype occurred a few times. The rearrangement links TRBV23-1 to TRBJ2-7; 7 bases align to TRBD2. TRBV23-1 is an ORF for which the function is uncertain. The CDR3 has 16 residues. The ends lost 2 bases at V and 3 bases at J; junction bases unmatched: 10. The CDR3 loop reads CASSQRRGENNYEQYF. The CDR3, as DNA: TGCGCCAGCAGTCAACGTCGGGGGGAAAACAACTACGAGCAGTACTTC.

This clonotype was detected only a few times. This chain uses TRBV2 with TRBJ2-2; D call uncertain. Germline CDR1 SNHLY, CDR2 FYNNEI. V lost 4 bases, J lost 6 bases, and 3 bases lay in between. This CDR3 region has 11 residues. DNA of the CDR3: TGTGCCAGCAGTGTGGCCGGGGAGCTGTTTTTT. It codes for CASSVAGELFF.

The sample holds a few counts of this clonotype. V gene TRBV20-1 combines with J gene TRBJ2-3; 9 bases map to TRBD2. Germline CDR1 DFQATT, CDR2 SNEGSKA (reference sequence). CDR3 size: 14 residues. V was pared by 5 bases and J by 5 bases, with 8 bases of the junction left unmatched. CDR3 sequence reads: CSAPRAGGLDTQYF. CDR3 nucleotide sequence: TGCAGTGCTCCTCGAGCGGGGGGCTTAGATACGCAGTATTTT.

This rearrangement joins TRBV4-2 to TRBJ2-7; 12 bases fit TRBD2. The ends lost 0 bases at V and 7 bases at J; junction bases unmatched: 4. The CDR3 sequence is 15 residues long. Germline lookup yields CDR1 LGHNA and CDR2 YNFKEQ. The CDR3 loop reads CASSQEFGLAGEQYF. The CDR3 DNA sequence: TGTGCCAGCAGCCAAGAGTTCGGACTAGCGGGAGAGCAGTACTTC.

This clonotype was detected ten times or more. The rearrangement joins TRBV29-1 to TRBJ1-6; D unclear. Germline loops: CDR1 SQVTM, CDR2 ANQGSEA. The CDR3 consists of 13 residues. V dropped 5 bases and J dropped 7 bases, with 12 bases sitting between them. In DNA form, the CDR3 reads TGCAGCGTTAGATATGACTCCAATTCACCCCTCCACTTT. It encodes CSVRYDSNSPLHF.

This clonotype has more than one count but fewer than ten. J is TRBJ2-1 and V is TRBV27; D is possibly TRBD2 (5 bases). Germline V gives CDR1 MNHEY, CDR2 SMNVEV (reference sequence). CDR3 length: 16 amino acids. Between the trimmed V and J ends, which lost 5 bases and 2 bases, there was a span of 16 bases. CDR3 nucleotides: TGTGCCAGCAGTGCATTAGCGACAACAACCTACAATGAGCAGTTCTTC. It yields the protein CASSALATTTYNEQFF.

The J gene is TRBJ2-1, the V gene TRBV21-1; the D call of TRBD2 is as the table states it, not checked on the DNA. TRBV21-1 is an annotated pseudogene. The CDR3 sequence is 15 residues long. The CDR3 is CASSKGAGVNNEQFF. CDR3 nucleotides: TGTGCCAGCAGCAAAGGAGCGGGGGTGAACAATGAGCAGTTCTTC.

The rearrangement joins TRBV12-3 or TRBV12-4 to TRBJ2-1, with D possibly matching TRBD2 (6 bases). The CDR3 has 15 residues. V dropped 6 bases and J dropped 8 bases, with 20 bases sitting between them. Written as DNA, the CDR3 is TGTGCCAGCAGGGCAAACCTGGGCGGAGGGGATGAGCAGTTCTTC. Translating gives CASRANLGGGDEQFF.

The V gene is TRBV7-2, the J gene TRBJ2-7; a possible D gene is TRBD1 (5 bases). V lost 1 base and J lost 2, with 9 bases in between. CDR3 length: 14 residues. CDR1 is SGHTA, CDR2 FQGNSA, per germline. CDR3 region: CASSLDVGAYEQYF. The CDR3 DNA follows: TGTGCCAGCAGCTTAGACGTAGGGGCCTACGAGCAGTACTTC.

This clonotype was observed a few times. V gene TRBV25-1 combines with J gene TRBJ2-5; 9 bases are shared with TRBD1. Looked up from germline, CDR1 is MGHDK and CDR2 is SYGVNS. Trimming removed 2 bases from V and 4 bases from J; junction bases left unmatched: 11. The CDR3 has 17 residues. CDR3 residues: CASSENRGQVAVETQYF. CDR3 DNA: TGTGCCAGCAGTGAAAACAGGGGGCAGGTAGCGGTAGAGACCCAGTACTTC.

The rearrangement joins TRBV20-1 to TRBJ2-3; TRBD2 matches 7 bases. This CDR3 spans 16 amino acids. Germline V CDR1 and CDR2: DFQATT, SNEGSKA (reference sequence). Germline trimming cut 8 bases from V and 1 base from J; bases unmatched to any gene: 15. The chain's CDR3 is CSFLFTSAYGTDTQYF. In DNA form, the CDR3 reads TGCAGTTTTTTATTTACTAGCGCGTATGGCACAGATACGCAGTATTTT.

The chain combines TRBV20-1 with TRBJ2-5; D call uncertain. Trimming removed 7 bases at V and 1 base at J, with 19 bases between. CDR1 and CDR2 (germline): DFQATT, SNEGSKA (reference sequence). This CDR3 is built from 15 residues. Here the CDR3 DNA reads TGCAGTGTTCCCTCCCCCCGGCGCGCCCAAGAGACCCAGTACTTC. It codes for CSVPSPRRAQETQYF.

This clonotype was seen a handful of times. The J gene is TRBJ2-5, the V gene TRBV6-1; 8 positions match TRBD2. Germline lookup yields CDR1 MNHNS and CDR2 SASEGT. The CDR3 is 13 amino acids. Trimming took 7 bases from V and 5 from J; bases not matched to a gene: 6. The CDR3 loop is CASTPGLGETQYF. Written as DNA, the CDR3 is TGTGCCAGCACCCCGGGACTAGGGGAGACCCAGTACTTC.

This clonotype was counted a few times. CDR3 bases: TGTGCCAGCAGTGAATCGGGGAGTCAGGGCTACACCTTC. Protein: CASSESGSQGYTF. The chain recombines TRBV6-1 with TRBJ1-2; the D is unclear. Looked up from germline, CDR1 is MNHNS and CDR2 is SASEGT. The CDR3 loop spans 13 amino acids. The germline V and J ends were trimmed by 2 bases and 8 bases, with 12 bases remaining between them.

This clonotype was observed many times. V is TRBV4-3 and J is TRBJ1-2; D is perhaps TRBD1 (6 bases). The CDR3 covers 14 residues. Looked up from germline, CDR1 is LGHNA and CDR2 is YSLEER. V was trimmed by 0 bases and J by 4 bases, leaving 9 bases between them. For the CDR3, the DNA is TGCGCCAGCAGCCAAGAAACAGGGCTCTATGGCTACACCTTC. Amino acids: CASSQETGLYGYTF.